These T cell receptor beta chains were read from a single sample in a study of early T cells in non-severe SARS-CoV-2 infection. TCRdb ran MiXCR on the 5' RACE reads and lists one entry per CDR3 protein. The repertoire has around 50,000 distinct CDR3 sequences, around 4.6% of them found once; the top ten carry approximately 5.9%. The sequenced sample was whole blood. The receptor set was obtained from an adult who was a healthcare worker with PCR-confirmed SARS-CoV-2 infection or an uninfected control (not recorded which). The CDR3 runs from the conserved cysteine through the conserved F or W. The order of the fields is D gene, V gene, clone size, J gene, CDR3 protein, CDR3 DNA. A D gene is named only where the DNA matches it firmly. Size values are once, few and many counts, or a class for expanded clones, and some rows have none.

NA	TRBV5-1	many	TRBJ2-3	CASSLSPSSTDTQYF	TGCGCCAGCAGCTTATCTCCCTCTAGCACAGATACGCAGTATTTT
NA	TRBV4-3	many	TRBJ2-1	CASSQDLDYSYNEQFF	TGCGCCAGCAGCCAAGATTTGGATTACTCCTACAATGAGCAGTTCTTC
TRBD2	TRBV9	many	TRBJ2-3	CASSVAGGPADTQYF	TGTGCCAGCAGCGTGGCGGGAGGGCCCGCAGATACGCAGTATTTT
TRBD2	TRBV29-1	many	TRBJ2-1	CSVAGTSGPSSYNEQFF	TGCAGCGTTGCGGGGACTAGCGGACCGAGCTCCTACAATGAGCAGTTCTTC
NA	TRBV5-4	many	TRBJ1-6	CASSLDRSSPLHF	TGTGCCAGCAGCTTGGACAGAAGTTCACCCCTCCACTTT
TRBD1	TRBV2	many	TRBJ2-2	CASTRDRDTGELFF	TGTGCCAGCACCCGGGACAGGGACACCGGGGAGCTGTTTTTT
NA	TRBV29-1	few	TRBJ2-7	CSVVPGARTYEQYF	TGCAGCGTTGTACCAGGGGCGAGAACCTACGAGCAGTACTTC
TRBD1	TRBV29-1	many	TRBJ1-1	CSGRTGEGTEAFF	TGCAGCGGTAGGACAGGGGAGGGCACTGAAGCTTTCTTT
NA	TRBV10-3	few	TRBJ1-1	CAISESRSEAFF	TGTGCCATCAGTGAGTCCCGCTCTGAAGCTTTCTTT
NA	TRBV27	many	TRBJ2-7	CASSINLAWSNEQYF	TGTGCCAGCAGTATAAATCTAGCGTGGTCTAACGAGCAGTACTTC
TRBD1	TRBV12-5	NA	TRBJ2-7	CASGSGQTGSYEQYF	TGTGCTAGTGGTTCGGGACAGACCGGATCCTACGAGCAGTACTTC
NA	TRBV7-3	many	TRBJ1-1	CASRKGGDTEAFF	TGTGCCAGCAGAAAGGGGGGAGACACTGAAGCTTTCTTT
TRBD1	TRBV7-8	few	TRBJ2-7	CASSPRTGDEQYF	TGTGCCAGCAGCCCCCGGACAGGGGACGAGCAGTACTTC
NA	TRBV6-5	few	TRBJ1-4	CASSRGQSNEKLFF	TGTGCCAGCAGTCGTGGACAGAGTAATGAAAAACTGTTTTTT
NA	TRBV19	many	TRBJ1-3	CASGHPGGSGNTIYF	TGTGCCAGCGGGCATCCGGGTGGATCTGGAAACACCATATATTTT
TRBD1	TRBV2	NA	TRBJ1-4	CASSEALRLGTGDEKLFF	TGTGCCAGCAGTGAAGCGCTTAGGTTGGGGACAGGCGATGAAAAACTGTTTTTT
NA	TRBV19	many	TRBJ1-4	CASSTSQGGGEKLFF	TGTGCCAGTAGTACGTCACAGGGAGGAGGAGAAAAACTGTTTTTT
NA	TRBV5-8	many	TRBJ1-2	CASSLKGGYYGYTF	TGTGCCAGCAGCTTGAAGGGAGGGTACTATGGCTACACCTTC
TRBD2	TRBV5-1	few	TRBJ2-3	CASSSAGLSGGPITDTQYF	TGCGCCAGCAGCTCTGCGGGGTTATCGGGGGGGCCGATCACGGATACGCAGTATTTT
NA	TRBV2	many	TRBJ2-7	CASSESLGLRSYEQYF	TGTGCCAGCAGTGAATCCCTTGGACTGCGCTCCTACGAGCAGTACTTC
TRBD2	TRBV19	many	TRBJ2-3	CASSMEGLAYDTQYF	TGTGCCAGTAGTATGGAGGGACTAGCTTACGATACGCAGTATTTT
TRBD2	TRBV5-1	NA	TRBJ2-2	CASALLAGETGELFF	TGCGCCAGCGCACTACTAGCGGGAGAGACCGGGGAGCTGTTTTTT
NA	TRBV11-2	few	TRBJ2-3	CASSLGVFKDTQYF	TGTGCCAGCAGCTTAGGGGTCTTTAAAGATACGCAGTATTTT
NA	TRBV6-4	medium-sized	TRBJ2-1	CASSPGAYNEQFF	TGTGCCAGCAGCCCCGGCGCCTACAATGAGCAGTTCTTC
NA	TRBV5-1	many	TRBJ2-1	CASSLVGPGNNEQFF	TGCGCCAGCAGCTTGGTTGGACCAGGTAACAATGAGCAGTTCTTC
NA	TRBV7-2	many	TRBJ2-3	CASSLMGSTDTQYF	TGTGCCAGCAGCTTAATGGGTAGCACAGATACGCAGTATTTT
TRBD2	TRBV29-1	many	TRBJ2-4	CSVVVVGRDIQYF	TGCAGCGTTGTGGTCGTAGGGAGGGACATTCAGTACTTC
NA	TRBV6-5	few	TRBJ1-1	CASSRSRTVNTEAFF	TGTGCCAGCAGCCGCTCGCGGACAGTGAACACTGAAGCTTTCTTT
TRBD1	TRBV20-1	few	TRBJ2-5	CSADRGLETQYF	TGCAGTGCTGACAGGGGGCTTGAGACCCAGTACTTC
NA	TRBV7-9	many	TRBJ2-2	CASTLTGGSFTGELFF	TGTGCCAGCACCTTGACCGGTGGGAGTTTCACCGGGGAGCTGTTTTTT
NA	TRBV12-3/TRBV12-4	many	TRBJ2-3	CASSANRDDTQYF	TGTGCCAGCAGTGCCAACCGGGACGATACGCAGTATTTT
TRBD1	TRBV20-1	few	TRBJ2-3	CSGETGPITTQYF	TGCAGTGGCGAGACAGGGCCAATTACTACGCAGTATTTT
TRBD1	TRBV20-1	many	TRBJ1-2	CSAPLPTGGKGYTF	TGCAGTGCCCCACTTCCCACAGGGGGCAAGGGCTACACCTTC
TRBD1	TRBV6-1	many	TRBJ2-4	CASSDRDRLSNIQYF	TGTGCCAGCAGTGATCGGGACAGGTTATCGAACATTCAGTACTTC
TRBD2	TRBV6-6	many	TRBJ2-2	CASSYRGGSAGELFF	TGTGCCAGCAGTTACCGCGGGGGAAGCGCCGGGGAGCTGTTTTTT